This TCR beta chain was identified during a study of T cells after yellow fever vaccination. Study-level background: The SMART-Seq v4 Ultra Low Input method served to prepare the low-cell-number fractions.

Germline lookup yields CDR1 MNHEY and CDR2 SVGAGI. Deletions cut 0 bases from V and 6 bases from J, with 10 bases between. The CDR3 totals 14 residues. Whole-study findings and limits: Abundant clonotypes from the bulk population could get into FACS-sorted repertoires as contaminants. Weaker, the secondary response peaked sooner, at day 5 versus 15. Once the booster was given, most primary-vaccination clones reappeared, at approximately 97% for CD4 and 85% to 90% for CD8.

Worth noting for this clonotype: Its antigen is undetermined.

TCRdb ran MiXCR on the 5' RACE reads and lists one entry per CDR3 protein. Of about 350,000 distinct CDR3 sequences in the sample, less than 9.5% were seen once. This material consisted of PBMCs, taken around 45 days after the first yellow fever vaccination. The chain is built from TRBV6-5 and TRBJ2-3; D unclear. The receptor comes from a man aged 18 to 29 who received the YFV17D yellow fever vaccine. The CDR3 here is CASSYSTSWDTQYF. The CDR3 nucleotides are TGTGCCAGCAGTTACTCGACGAGTTGGGATACGCAGTATTTT.